The subject of this entry is one T cell receptor (beta chain). The germline gives CDR1 LNHDA, CDR2 SQIVND (reference sequence). The CDR3 runs to 15 residues. Trimming took off 4 bases at V and 10 bases at J, with 20 bases between the two ends. This sample was taken from a study of blood T cell repertoires in COVID-19. Background on the study: Samples came from the United States, Italy and Spain, spanning acute and convalescent COVID-19. The cDNA or gDNA used as material had been derived from T cells, B-cell-depleted T cells, or PBMCs.

Authors' analysis steps: Amplification of reference gene primers was used by the study to estimate nucleated cell counts. The table came from immunoSEQ multiplex PCR; TCRdb's copy has only in-frame clones and leaves some out. V and J calls and clone size are those listed in that table; D and trimming were worked out from the DNA. The repertoire holds over 100,000 clones, with roughly 81% as singletons. The V gene is TRBV19, the J gene TRBJ2-1; D might be TRBD1 (6 bases). Sequenced sample: peripheral blood. The sequence came from a human donor in a cohort sampled during active COVID-19. The CDR3 DNA follows: TGTGCCAGTAGTACCTGGGACATTGGGCGTGTCGAGCAGTTCTTC. It encodes CASSTWDIGRVEQFF.